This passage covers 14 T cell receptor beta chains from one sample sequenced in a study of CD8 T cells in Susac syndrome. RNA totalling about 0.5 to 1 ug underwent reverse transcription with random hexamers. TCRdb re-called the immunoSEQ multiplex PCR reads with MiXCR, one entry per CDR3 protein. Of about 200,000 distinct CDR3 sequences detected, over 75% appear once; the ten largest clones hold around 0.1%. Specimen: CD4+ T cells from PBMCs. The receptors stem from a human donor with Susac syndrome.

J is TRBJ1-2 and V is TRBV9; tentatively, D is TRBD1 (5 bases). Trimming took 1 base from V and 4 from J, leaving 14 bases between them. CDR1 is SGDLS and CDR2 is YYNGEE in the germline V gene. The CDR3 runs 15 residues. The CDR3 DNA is TGTGCCAGCAGCGTATCTCAGGGCGGGGTCTATGGCTACACCTTC. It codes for CASSVSQGGVYGYTF. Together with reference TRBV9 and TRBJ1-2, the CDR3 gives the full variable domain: DSGVTQTPKHLITATGQRVTLRCSPRSGDLSVYWYQQSLDQGLQFLIQYYNGEERAKGNILERFSAQQFPDLHSELNLSSLELGDSALYFCASSVSQGGVYGYTFGSGTRLTVV.

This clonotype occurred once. CDR3 sequence (DNA): TGTGCCAGCAGCCAAGCGGGGAATTCTGGAAACACCATATATTTT. Translated: CASSQAGNSGNTIYF. J is TRBJ1-3 and V is TRBV3-1, with D unresolved. V was shortened by 1 base and J by 1 base, with 8 bases between the two germline ends. Germline V gene lookup returns CDR1 LGHDT and CDR2 YNNKEL (reference sequence). This CDR3 region has 15 residues.

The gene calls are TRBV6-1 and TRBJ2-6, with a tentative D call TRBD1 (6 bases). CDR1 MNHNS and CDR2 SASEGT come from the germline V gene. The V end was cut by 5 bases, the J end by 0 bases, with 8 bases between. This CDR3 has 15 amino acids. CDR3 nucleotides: TGTGCCAGCAGTACCAGGGGCTCTGGGGCCAACGTCCTGACTTTC. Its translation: CASSTRGSGANVLTF.

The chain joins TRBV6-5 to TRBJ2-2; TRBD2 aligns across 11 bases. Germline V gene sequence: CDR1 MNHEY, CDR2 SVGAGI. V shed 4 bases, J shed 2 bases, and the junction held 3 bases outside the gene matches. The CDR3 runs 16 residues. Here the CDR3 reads CASSFTSGSNTGELFF. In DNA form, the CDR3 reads TGTGCCAGCAGTTTTACTAGCGGGAGTAACACCGGGGAGCTGTTTTTT.

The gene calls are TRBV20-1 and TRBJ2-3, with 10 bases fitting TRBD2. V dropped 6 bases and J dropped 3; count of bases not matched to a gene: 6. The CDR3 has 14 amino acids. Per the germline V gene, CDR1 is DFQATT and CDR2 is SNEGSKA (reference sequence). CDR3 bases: TGCAGTGCCCCTCCTAGCGGGAGAACAGATACGCAGTATTTT. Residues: CSAPPSGRTDTQYF.

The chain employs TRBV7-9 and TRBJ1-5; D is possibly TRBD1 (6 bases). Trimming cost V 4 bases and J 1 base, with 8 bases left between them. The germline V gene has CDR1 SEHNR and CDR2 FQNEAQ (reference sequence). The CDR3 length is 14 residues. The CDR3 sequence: CASSSDRSNQPQHF. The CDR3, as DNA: TGTGCCAGCAGCTCAGACAGGAGCAATCAGCCCCAGCATTTT.

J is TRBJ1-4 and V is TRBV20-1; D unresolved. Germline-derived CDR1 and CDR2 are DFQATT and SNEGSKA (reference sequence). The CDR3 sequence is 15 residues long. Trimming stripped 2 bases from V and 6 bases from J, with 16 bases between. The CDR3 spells CSARPPEWGDEKLFF. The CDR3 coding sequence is TGCAGTGCTAGACCACCGGAGTGGGGAGATGAAAAACTGTTTTTT.

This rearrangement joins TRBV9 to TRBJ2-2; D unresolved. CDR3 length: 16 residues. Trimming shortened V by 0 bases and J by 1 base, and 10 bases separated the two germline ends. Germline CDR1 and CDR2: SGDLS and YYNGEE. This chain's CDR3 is CASSVDLHLNTGELFF. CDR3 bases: TGTGCCAGCAGCGTAGATCTACACCTGAACACCGGGGAGCTGTTTTTT. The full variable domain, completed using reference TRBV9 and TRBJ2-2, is DSGVTQTPKHLITATGQRVTLRCSPRSGDLSVYWYQQSLDQGLQFLIQYYNGEERAKGNILERFSAQQFPDLHSELNLSSLELGDSALYFCASSVDLHLNTGELFFGEGSRLTVL.

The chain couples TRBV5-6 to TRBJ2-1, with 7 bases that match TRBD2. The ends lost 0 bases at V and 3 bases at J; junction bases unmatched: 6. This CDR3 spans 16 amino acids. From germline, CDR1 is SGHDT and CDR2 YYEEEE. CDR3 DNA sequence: TGTGCCAGCAGCTTGGGACCGGGGGGTAGCTACAATGAGCAGTTCTTC. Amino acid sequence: CASSLGPGGSYNEQFF.

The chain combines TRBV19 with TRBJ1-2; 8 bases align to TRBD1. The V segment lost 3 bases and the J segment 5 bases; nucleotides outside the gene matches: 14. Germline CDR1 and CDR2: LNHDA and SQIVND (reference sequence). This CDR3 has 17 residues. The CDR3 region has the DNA TGTGCCAGTAGTATCCGGGACAGGATACCTGGACAATATGGCTACACCTTC. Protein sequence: CASSIRDRIPGQYGYTF.

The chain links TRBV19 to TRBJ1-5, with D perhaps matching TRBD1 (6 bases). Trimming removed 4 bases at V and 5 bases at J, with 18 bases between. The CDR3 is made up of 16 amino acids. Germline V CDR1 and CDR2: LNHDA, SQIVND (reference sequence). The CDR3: CASSKRGAGADQPQHF. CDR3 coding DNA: TGTGCCAGTAGTAAAAGGGGTGCAGGGGCTGATCAGCCCCAGCATTTT.

The chain's CDR3 is CASSASGDTVNTEAFF. In DNA, the CDR3 is TGTGCCAGCAGTGCGTCAGGGGACACAGTGAACACTGAAGCTTTCTTT. The chain combines TRBV2 with TRBJ1-1, with a tentative D call TRBD1 (6 bases). Trimming left V 4 bases short and J 0 bases short, with 15 bases between. This CDR3 contains 16 residues. Per germline, CDR1 SNHLY and CDR2 FYNNEI.

CDR3: CASSSTPSASEQFF. The CDR3 coding sequence is TGTGCCAGTAGTTCGACTCCCTCCGCGAGTGAGCAGTTCTTC. V and J are TRBV19 and TRBJ2-1; D is uncertain. Germline CDR1 and CDR2: LNHDA and SQIVND (reference sequence). Trimming stripped 5 bases from V and 9 bases from J, with 17 bases between. The CDR3 totals 14 residues. The full variable domain, rest sourced from reference TRBV19 and TRBJ2-1, is DGGITQSPKYLFRKEGQNVTLSCEQNLNHDAMYWYRQDPGQGLRLIYYSQIVNDFQKGDIAEGYSVSREKKESFPLTVTSAQKNPTAFYLCASSSTPSASEQFFGPGTRLTVL.

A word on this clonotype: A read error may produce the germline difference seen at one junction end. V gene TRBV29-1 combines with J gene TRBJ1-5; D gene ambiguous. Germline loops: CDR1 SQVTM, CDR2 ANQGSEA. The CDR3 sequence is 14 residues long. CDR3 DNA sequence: TGCGGCGTTGGCAGTCGAAATAGCAATCAGCCCCAGCATTTT. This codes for CGVGSRNSNQPQHF.